The rows below give T cell receptor beta chains drawn from one sample of a study of shared clonotypes between healthy human individuals. The repertoire was sequenced with immunoSEQ multiplex PCR; TCRdb's copy has only in-frame clones and lacks some. The table has over 2 million clones, under 95% seen once. Sequencing used naive CD4+ T cells from PBMCs. The receptor source for this set is a man aged 18-30 years in good health. Some clones in this sample may be carry-over from other donors' samples. The CDR3 runs from the conserved cysteine through the conserved F or W. The D gene is left open where the match is weak. Clone sizes are given selectively: once, few, many, or a class where the clone is expanded.

D gene	clone size	V gene	J gene	CDR3 length	CDR3 protein	CDR3 DNA
TRBD1	NA	TRBV2	TRBJ1-6	15	CASSVQGARNSPLHF	TGTGCCAGCAGTGTCCAGGGGGCGCGGAATTCACCCCTCCACTTT
NA	NA	TRBV5-1	TRBJ2-2	17	CASSLLGGVANTGELFF	TGCGCCAGCAGCTTGCTCGGGGGCGTAGCGAACACCGGGGAGCTGTTTTTT
NA	NA	TRBV5-1	TRBJ2-2	12	CASQTETGELFF	TGCGCCAGCCAAACCGAGACCGGGGAGCTGTTTTTT
TRBD1	NA	TRBV6-5	TRBJ2-7	13	CASTARGTDEQYF	TGTGCCAGCACCGCTAGGGGGACAGACGAGCAGTACTTC
TRBD1	NA	TRBV29-1	TRBJ1-2	13	CSVETGANYGYTF	TGCAGCGTCGAGACAGGGGCTAACTATGGCTACACCTTC
TRBD1	NA	TRBV11-2	TRBJ2-7	12	CASSVDRVEQYF	TGTGCCAGCAGCGTAGACAGGGTTGAGCAGTACTTC
TRBD2	NA	TRBV30	TRBJ2-1	14	CAWKRFLAGDEQFF	TGTGCCTGGAAAAGGTTCCTAGCGGGAGATGAGCAGTTCTTC
NA	NA	TRBV18	TRBJ2-1	15	CASSPLSGSYNEQFF	TGTGCCAGCTCACCACTTAGCGGCTCCTACAATGAGCAGTTCTTC
TRBD1	NA	TRBV5-1	TRBJ2-1	16	CASSLPGTGHNNEQFF	TGCGCCAGCAGCTTGCCCGGGACAGGGCACAACAATGAGCAGTTCTTC
NA	NA	TRBV5-1	TRBJ2-2	16	CASSPVTRSMAGELFF	TGCGCCAGCAGCCCGGTTACTCGGTCGATGGCCGGGGAGCTGTTTTTT
NA	NA	TRBV9	TRBJ1-1	13	CASSAFVNTEAFF	TGTGCCAGCAGCGCGTTTGTGAACACTGAAGCTTTCTTT
NA	NA	TRBV30	TRBJ1-1	12	CAWSNSGTEAFF	TGTGCCTGGAGCAATTCGGGAACCGAAGCTTTCTTT
TRBD1	few	TRBV2	TRBJ1-1	11	CASSRGQEAFF	TGTGCCAGCAGTCGGGGACAGGAAGCTTTCTTT
TRBD1	NA	TRBV28	TRBJ1-1	13	CASSLQGGTEAFF	TGTGCCAGCAGTTTACAGGGGGGGACTGAAGCTTTCTTT
NA	NA	TRBV5-1	TRBJ1-3	15	CASSLDRYSGNTIYF	TGCGCCAGCAGCTTGGACAGATACTCTGGAAACACCATATATTTT
TRBD1	NA	TRBV30	TRBJ1-2	13	CAWSSGRGHGYTF	TGTGCCTGGAGTTCCGGCAGGGGGCATGGCTACACCTTC
TRBD1	NA	TRBV6-6	TRBJ1-2	13	CASTSDRSYGYTF	TGTGCCAGCACATCGGACAGGTCCTATGGCTACACCTTC
TRBD1	NA	TRBV28	TRBJ2-4	15	CASSGRQGTKNIQYF	TGTGCCAGTTCCGGGAGACAGGGGACCAAAAACATTCAGTACTTC
NA	NA	TRBV5-1	TRBJ2-2	16	CASSLTGREEGGELFF	TGCGCCAGCAGTCTTACAGGGCGGGAAGAAGGAGGGGAGCTGTTTTTT
TRBD2	NA	TRBV5-4	TRBJ2-2	15	CATSLAGVGTGELFF	TGTGCCACATCTTTGGCGGGAGTTGGTACCGGGGAGCTGTTTTTT
NA	NA	TRBV6-5	TRBJ1-1	14	CASSTGRMNTEAFF	TGTGCCAGCAGTACAGGCCGGATGAACACTGAAGCTTTCTTT
NA	NA	TRBV10-3	TRBJ1-4	14	CATAQAGRDEKLFF	TGTGCCACCGCCCAGGCAGGGAGGGATGAAAAACTGTTTTTT
NA	NA	TRBV20-1	TRBJ2-5	11	CSVKGGETQYF	TGCAGTGTTAAGGGAGGAGAGACCCAGTACTTC
NA	NA	TRBV7-8	TRBJ1-3	14	CASSLPGTGNTIYF	TGTGCCAGCAGCTTACCGGGAACTGGAAACACCATATATTTT
TRBD1	NA	TRBV5-1	TRBJ1-4	14	CASSYGQGNEKLFF	TGCGCCAGCAGCTATGGACAGGGGAATGAAAAACTGTTTTTT
TRBD2	NA	TRBV5-1	TRBJ2-1	17	CASTLLWTSDSYNEQFF	TGCGCCAGCACCTTGCTCTGGACTAGCGACTCCTACAATGAGCAGTTCTTC
NA	NA	TRBV7-2	TRBJ1-1	13	CASSLVAGSEAFF	TGTGCCAGCAGCTTAGTTGCAGGGTCTGAAGCTTTCTTT
NA	NA	TRBV15	TRBJ1-2	14	CATSRTRGVYGYTF	TGTGCCACCAGCAGGACACGGGGGGTCTATGGCTACACCTTC
TRBD1	NA	TRBV6-1	TRBJ2-7	14	CASRRQGSGYEQYF	TGTGCCAGCAGGAGACAGGGGTCTGGTTACGAGCAGTACTTC
NA	NA	TRBV12-5	TRBJ2-3	13	CASGSLGTDTQYF	TGTGCTAGTGGTTCGTTAGGGACAGATACGCAGTATTTT
NA	NA	TRBV7-8	TRBJ2-7	12	CASSLATGPTNF	TGTGCCAGCAGCTTAGCCACCGGGCCTACCAACTTC
TRBD1	once	TRBV28	TRBJ1-3	13	CASSRDSGNTIYF	TGTGCCAGCAGCCGGGACAGTGGAAACACCATATATTTT
TRBD1	NA	TRBV2	TRBJ1-6	17	CASSGGWTGGWESPLHF	TGTGCCAGCAGCGGGGGCTGGACAGGGGGTTGGGAGTCACCCCTCCACTTT
TRBD2	NA	TRBV7-2	TRBJ2-5	13	CATTRGVQETQYF	TGTGCCACCACGCGGGGGGTCCAAGAGACCCAGTACTTC
NA	NA	TRBV9	TRBJ1-4	16	CASSAGTRQGNEKLFF	TGTGCCAGCAGCGCTGGGACCCGTCAGGGTAATGAAAAACTGTTTTTT
TRBD1	NA	TRBV27	TRBJ1-1	14	CASSSQGKNTEAFF	TGTGCCAGCAGCTCACAGGGGAAGAACACTGAAGCTTTCTTT
TRBD2	NA	TRBV5-1	TRBJ2-7	17	CASSAGLAGIDGHEQYF	TGCGCCAGCAGCGCGGGACTAGCGGGAATCGACGGGCACGAGCAGTACTTC
TRBD1	NA	TRBV4-3	TRBJ1-3	18	CASSPFPAGTGLQNTIYF	TGCGCCAGCAGCCCATTCCCTGCCGGGACAGGGTTACAAAACACCATATATTTT
NA	once	TRBV11-2	TRBJ1-6	14	CASSPGSNNSPLHF	TGTGCCAGCAGCCCGGGGAGTAATAATTCACCCCTCCACTTT
TRBD2	NA	TRBV5-1	TRBJ2-3	19	CASSLSLLASGKSTDTQYF	TGCGCCAGCAGCTTGTCCCTGCTGGCTAGCGGGAAAAGCACAGATACGCAGTATTTT
NA	few	TRBV28	TRBJ1-2	14	CASSLTGATDGYTF	TGTGCCAGCAGTCTCACGGGGGCAACGGATGGCTACACCTTC